Listed below are T cell receptor beta chains from one sample, sequenced in a study of technical replicates of blood from several donors. The repertoire was sequenced with immunoSEQ multiplex PCR; TCRdb's copy has only in-frame clones and lacks some. The profile shows about 83,000 clones, approximately 94% of them singletons. The sample comprised T cells isolated from PBMCs. All receptors come from a human donor in good health. The CDR3 runs from the conserved cysteine through the conserved F or W. Fields, in order: D gene, J gene, V gene, clone size, CDR3 DNA, CDR3 protein. D genes are given only for firm matches. Clone size, where shown, is once, few, many, or a class for clones that have expanded.

d_gene: -; j_gene: TRBJ1-1; v_gene: TRBV5-6; abundance: -; CDR3nt: TGTGCCAGCAGTTCCTTGGGTAAGGGGTACACTGAAGCTTTCTTT; CDR3aa: CASSSLGKGYTEAFF
d_gene: -; j_gene: TRBJ2-3; v_gene: TRBV19; abundance: -; CDR3nt: TGTGCCAGTGGTGGGCCAGATACGCAGTATTTT; CDR3aa: CASGGPDTQYF
d_gene: -; j_gene: TRBJ2-7; v_gene: TRBV11-2; abundance: -; CDR3nt: TGTGCCAGCAGCGCTTACGGGTCAGGGGCCTACGAGCAGTACTTC; CDR3aa: CASSAYGSGAYEQYF
d_gene: TRBD1; j_gene: TRBJ1-4; v_gene: TRBV19; abundance: -; CDR3nt: TGTGCCACCCAGGACAGGGGGAATGAAAAACTGTTTTTT; CDR3aa: CATQDRGNEKLFF
d_gene: TRBD1; j_gene: TRBJ2-2; v_gene: TRBV4-2; abundance: -; CDR3nt: TGTGCCAGCAGCCTCGGGGACAGGGACACCGGGGAGCTGTTTTTT; CDR3aa: CASSLGDRDTGELFF
d_gene: -; j_gene: TRBJ1-1; v_gene: TRBV10-1; abundance: -; CDR3nt: TGCGCCAGCAGCAGGGATTTGTACACTGAAGCTTTCTTT; CDR3aa: CASSRDLYTEAFF
d_gene: -; j_gene: TRBJ1-1; v_gene: TRBV5-1; abundance: -; CDR3nt: TGCGCCAGCAGCTTGGAGGCAGGGATCACTGAAGCTTTCTTT; CDR3aa: CASSLEAGITEAFF
d_gene: TRBD1; j_gene: TRBJ2-7; v_gene: TRBV11-3; abundance: -; CDR3nt: TGTGCCAGCAGCCAAGACAGGGTATCGGCCGAGCAGTACTTC; CDR3aa: CASSQDRVSAEQYF
d_gene: TRBD1; j_gene: TRBJ1-2; v_gene: TRBV19; abundance: -; CDR3nt: TGTGCCAGTAGTATTATGGGGACAGGGTCGGATTATGGCTACACCTTC; CDR3aa: CASSIMGTGSDYGYTF
d_gene: TRBD1; j_gene: TRBJ2-7; v_gene: TRBV5-1; abundance: -; CDR3nt: TGCGCCAGCAGCACGGGACAGGGGGCCTACGAGCAGTACTTC; CDR3aa: CASSTGQGAYEQYF
d_gene: TRBD1; j_gene: TRBJ1-4; v_gene: TRBV2; abundance: once; CDR3nt: TGTGCCAGCAGTGACCGGGGACAGATGGACGAAAAACTGTTTTTT; CDR3aa: CASSDRGQMDEKLFF
d_gene: -; j_gene: TRBJ1-6; v_gene: TRBV5-5; abundance: once; CDR3nt: TGTGCCAGCAGCCAGGACAGAGGGATTCCGGCCCTCCACTTT; CDR3aa: CASSQDRGIPALHF
d_gene: -; j_gene: TRBJ1-2; v_gene: TRBV7-9; abundance: -; CDR3nt: TGTGCCAGCAGCAAGATCGAGGGTGCAAGCTACACCTTC; CDR3aa: CASSKIEGASYTF
d_gene: -; j_gene: TRBJ2-7; v_gene: TRBV19; abundance: -; CDR3nt: TGTGCCAGTTCACGATTCGGCGGGACAGTAATATACGAGCAGTACTTC; CDR3aa: CASSRFGGTVIYEQYF
d_gene: -; j_gene: TRBJ1-2; v_gene: TRBV6-5; abundance: once; CDR3nt: TGTGCCAGCAGTTATTGGAGGGAGGACGGCTACACCTTC; CDR3aa: CASSYWREDGYTF
d_gene: TRBD1; j_gene: TRBJ1-4; v_gene: TRBV2; abundance: -; CDR3nt: TGTGCCAGCAGTGAAGCGGGGCAGGGGGGACTGTTTTTT; CDR3aa: CASSEAGQGGLFF
d_gene: -; j_gene: TRBJ2-7; v_gene: TRBV7-8; abundance: -; CDR3nt: TGTGCCAGCAGCCGGGACTACGAGCAGTACTTC; CDR3aa: CASSRDYEQYF
d_gene: -; j_gene: TRBJ2-7; v_gene: TRBV19; abundance: -; CDR3nt: TGTGCCAGTAGTATAGGGACTCCGGCCTACGAGCAGTACTTC; CDR3aa: CASSIGTPAYEQYF